Listed below are T cell receptor beta chains from one sample, sequenced in a study of T cell changes during pregnancy in multiple sclerosis. TCRdb's table, derived via immunoSEQ multiplex PCR, lists solely in-frame clones and lacks some. Here the sample spans about 68,000 clones, 92% being singletons. The material was peripheral blood, obtained in the second trimester of pregnancy. The source is a female donor in good health, enrolled as a control in a pregnancy study. The CDR3 runs from the conserved cysteine through the conserved F or W.

J gene | V gene | CDR3 protein
TRBJ2-2 | TRBV2 | CASRTKPGLAGTGELFF
TRBJ2-2 | TRBV28 | CASTPSLGGELFF
TRBJ2-3 | TRBV29-1 | CSVGAGGSTDTQYF
TRBJ2-4 | TRBV7-2 | CASSLAHDIQYF
TRBJ1-2 | TRBV2 | CASSDRGRYGYTF
TRBJ2-1 | TRBV19 | CASTPGTSAYNEQFF
TRBJ1-1 | TRBV6-4 | CASTDGQVGTEAFF
TRBJ2-5 | TRBV5-1 | CASSLGASGGRETQYF
TRBJ1-4 | TRBV18 | CASSPDRLPPEKLFF
TRBJ2-3 | TRBV18 | CASSPPTRDHTDTQYF
TRBJ2-1 | TRBV9 | CASSSGTRYNEQFF
TRBJ2-3 | TRBV4-1 | CASSDRDRESTDTQYF
TRBJ2-3 | TRBV6-1 | CASSELPQSRGFADTQYF
TRBJ2-7 | TRBV5-6 | CASSHSIAGTGIYEQYF
TRBJ1-1 | TRBV6-4 | CASSARQGVGNTEAFF
TRBJ2-7 | TRBV5-8 | CASSPRRPNEQYF
TRBJ2-5 | TRBV11-1 | CASSLGRGYQETQYF
TRBJ2-5 | TRBV6-1 | CASSPLAGGPETQYF
TRBJ1-1 | TRBV19 | CASSISGLYTEAFF
TRBJ1-2 | TRBV5-1 | CASSIDRGTLSSYGYTF
TRBJ2-7 | TRBV10-3 | CAISEGDSSYEQYF
TRBJ1-1 | TRBV6-5 | CASSPEMTGTEAFF